This T cell receptor beta chain is drawn from a study of blood T cell repertoires in COVID-19. Study-wide background: Samples of COVID-19 (acute and convalescent) were obtained from the United States, Italy and Spain. In each case, the material was cDNA or gDNA derived from T cells, B-cell-depleted T cells, or PBMCs.

During active infection, Seattle patients enrolled and were then monitored through disease. Sequenced by immunoSEQ multiplex PCR; TCRdb stores in-frame clones only, minus some. In the table there are approximately 330,000 clones, 85% to 90% of which are singletons. Germline assignment: CDR1 LNHDA and CDR2 SQIVND (reference sequence). V lost 3 bases and J lost 4, with 9 bases in between. The CDR3 extends over 13 amino acids. Sequenced sample: peripheral blood. The chain carries TRBV19 and TRBJ1-1, with D possibly TRBD1 on 5 matching bases. The TCR sequence derives from a woman in her thirties or forties with COVID-19, enrolled during active disease. CDR3: CASSMAGFTEAFF. Written as DNA, the CDR3 is TGTGCCAGTAGTATGGCAGGGTTCACTGAAGCTTTCTTT.